The entry that follows covers one TCR beta chain sequence. The antigen is undetermined. This record belongs to a study of neoadjuvant anti-PD-1 for oral cavity cancer. Tumor libraries mostly used around 4.8 ug genomic DNA, two replicates each. TCRdb's table, derived via immunoSEQ multiplex PCR, lists solely in-frame clones and lacks some. The repertoire has around 7,100 clones, about 60% of them found once; the top ten carry roughly 6.3%. Study-level results: Greater tumor shrinkage accompanied bigger post-treatment sizes of preexisting clones.

Trimming stripped 4 bases from V and 6 bases from J, with 14 bases between. The CDR3 totals 13 residues. Germline V CDR1 and CDR2: SGHRS, YFSETQ. The source was tumor tissue, collected before nivolumab (anti-PD-1) treatment. The chain recombines TRBV5-1 with TRBJ2-7; perhaps TRBD1 as D (5 bases). This TCR came from a person between 35 and 79 years old with oral cavity squamous cell carcinoma. CDR3 nucleotides: TGCGCCAGCAGCCAAGGGCAGGGCGGCGAGCAGTACTTC. This encodes CASSQGQGGEQYF.